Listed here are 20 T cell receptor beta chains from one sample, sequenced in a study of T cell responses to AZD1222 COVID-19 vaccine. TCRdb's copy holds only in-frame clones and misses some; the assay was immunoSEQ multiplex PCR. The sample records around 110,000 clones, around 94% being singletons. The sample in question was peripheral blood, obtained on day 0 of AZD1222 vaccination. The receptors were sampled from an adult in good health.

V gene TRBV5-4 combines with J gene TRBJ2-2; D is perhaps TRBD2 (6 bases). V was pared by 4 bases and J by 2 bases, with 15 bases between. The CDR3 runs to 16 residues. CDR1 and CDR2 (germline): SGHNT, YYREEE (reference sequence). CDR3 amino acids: CASSPKWGDNTGELFF. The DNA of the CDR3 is TGTGCCAGCAGCCCGAAGTGGGGGGACAACACCGGGGAGCTGTTTTTT.

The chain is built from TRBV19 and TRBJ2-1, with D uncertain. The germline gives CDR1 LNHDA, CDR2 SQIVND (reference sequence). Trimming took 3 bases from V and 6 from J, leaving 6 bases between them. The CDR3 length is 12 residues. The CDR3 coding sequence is TGTGCCAGTAGTATGGCTGGCAATGAGCAGTTCTTC. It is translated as CASSMAGNEQFF.

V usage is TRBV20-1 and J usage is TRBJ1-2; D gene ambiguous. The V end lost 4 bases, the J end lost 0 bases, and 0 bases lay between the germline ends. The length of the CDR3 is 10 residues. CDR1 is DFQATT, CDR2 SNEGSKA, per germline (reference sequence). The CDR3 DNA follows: TGCAGTGCTACTAACTATGGCTACACCTTC. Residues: CSATNYGYTF.

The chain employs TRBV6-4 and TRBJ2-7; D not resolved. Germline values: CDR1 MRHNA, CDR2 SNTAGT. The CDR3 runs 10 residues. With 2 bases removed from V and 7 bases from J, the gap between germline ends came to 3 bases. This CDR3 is CASSDREQYV. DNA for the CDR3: TGTGCCAGCAGTGACCGGGAGCAGTACGTC.

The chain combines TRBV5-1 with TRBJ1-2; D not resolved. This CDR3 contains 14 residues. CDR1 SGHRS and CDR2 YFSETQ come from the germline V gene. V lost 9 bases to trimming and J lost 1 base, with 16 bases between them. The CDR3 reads CATSDGGLNYGYTF. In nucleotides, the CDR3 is TGCGCCACCTCGGACGGTGGCCTTAACTATGGCTACACCTTC.

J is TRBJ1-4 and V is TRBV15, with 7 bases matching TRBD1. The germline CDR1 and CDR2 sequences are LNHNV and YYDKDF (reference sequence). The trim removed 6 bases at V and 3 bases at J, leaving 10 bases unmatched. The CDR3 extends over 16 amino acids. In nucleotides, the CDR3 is TGTGCCACCAGGACTGACAGGGACAAATCTAATGAAAAACTGTTTTTT. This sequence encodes CATRTDRDKSNEKLFF.

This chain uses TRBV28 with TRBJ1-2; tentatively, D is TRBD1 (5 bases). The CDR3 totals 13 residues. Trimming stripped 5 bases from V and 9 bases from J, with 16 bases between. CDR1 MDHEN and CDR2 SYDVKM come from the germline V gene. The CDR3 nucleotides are TGTGCCAGCAGTGGCGGGACGCCACATAGCTACACCTTC. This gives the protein CASSGGTPHSYTF.

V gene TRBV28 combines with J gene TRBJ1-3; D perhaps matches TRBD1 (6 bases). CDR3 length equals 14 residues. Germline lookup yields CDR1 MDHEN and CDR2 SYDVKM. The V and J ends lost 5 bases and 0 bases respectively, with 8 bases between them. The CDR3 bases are TGTGCCAGCAGTACACAGGGCTCTGGAAACACCATATATTTT. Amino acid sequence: CASSTQGSGNTIYF.

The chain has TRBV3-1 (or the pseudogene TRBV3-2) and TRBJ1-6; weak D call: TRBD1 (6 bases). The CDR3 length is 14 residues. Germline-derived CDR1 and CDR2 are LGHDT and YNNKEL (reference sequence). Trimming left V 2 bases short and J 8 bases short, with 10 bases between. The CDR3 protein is CASSQYREHSPLHF. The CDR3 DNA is TGTGCCAGCAGCCAATACAGGGAACATTCACCCCTCCACTTT.

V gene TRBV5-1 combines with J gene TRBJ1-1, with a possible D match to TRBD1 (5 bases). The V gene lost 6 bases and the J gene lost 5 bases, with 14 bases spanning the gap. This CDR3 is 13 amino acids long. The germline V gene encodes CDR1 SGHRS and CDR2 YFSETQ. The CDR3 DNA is TGCGCCAGCATACAGGACGTTGGGACTGAAGCTTTCTTT. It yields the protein CASIQDVGTEAFF.

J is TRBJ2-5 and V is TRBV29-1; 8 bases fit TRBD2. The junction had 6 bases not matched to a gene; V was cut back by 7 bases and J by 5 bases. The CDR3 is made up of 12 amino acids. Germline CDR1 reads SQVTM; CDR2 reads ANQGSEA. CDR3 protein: CSAPAGDETQYF. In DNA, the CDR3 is TGCAGCGCCCCAGCGGGAGATGAGACCCAGTACTTC.

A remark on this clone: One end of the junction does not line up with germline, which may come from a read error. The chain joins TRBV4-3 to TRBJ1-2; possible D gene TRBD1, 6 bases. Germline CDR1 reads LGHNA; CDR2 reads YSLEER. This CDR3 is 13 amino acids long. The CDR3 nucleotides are TGCGCCAGCAGCCACGGGACAAACTATGACTACACCTTC. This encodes CASSHGTNYDYTF.

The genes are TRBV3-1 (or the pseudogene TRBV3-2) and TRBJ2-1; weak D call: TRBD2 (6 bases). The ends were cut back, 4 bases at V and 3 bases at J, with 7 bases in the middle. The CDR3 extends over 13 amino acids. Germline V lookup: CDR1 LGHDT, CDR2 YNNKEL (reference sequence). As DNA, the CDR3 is TGTGCCAGCAGCCCGGACTACTACAATGAGCAGTTCTTC. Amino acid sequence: CASSPDYYNEQFF.

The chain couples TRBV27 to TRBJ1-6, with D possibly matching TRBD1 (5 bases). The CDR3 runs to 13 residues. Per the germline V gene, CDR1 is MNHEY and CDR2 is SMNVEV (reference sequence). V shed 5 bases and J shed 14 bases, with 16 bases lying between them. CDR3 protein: CASSAVPTVALHF. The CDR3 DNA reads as TGTGCCAGCAGTGCGGTCCCGACAGTCGCCCTCCACTTT.

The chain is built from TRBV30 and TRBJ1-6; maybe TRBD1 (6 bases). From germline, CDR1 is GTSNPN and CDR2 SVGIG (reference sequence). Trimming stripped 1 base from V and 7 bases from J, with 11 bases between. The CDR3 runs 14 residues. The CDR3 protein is CAWSGRGGNSPLHF. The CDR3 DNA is TGTGCCTGGAGTGGACGAGGGGGAAATTCACCCCTCCACTTT.

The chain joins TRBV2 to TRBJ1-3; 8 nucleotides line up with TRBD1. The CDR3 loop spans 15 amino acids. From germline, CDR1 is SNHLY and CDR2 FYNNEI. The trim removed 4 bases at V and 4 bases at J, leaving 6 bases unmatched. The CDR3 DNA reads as TGTGCCAGCAGTGCGCAGGGGGCCCAAGGAAACACCATATATTTT. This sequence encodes CASSAQGAQGNTIYF.

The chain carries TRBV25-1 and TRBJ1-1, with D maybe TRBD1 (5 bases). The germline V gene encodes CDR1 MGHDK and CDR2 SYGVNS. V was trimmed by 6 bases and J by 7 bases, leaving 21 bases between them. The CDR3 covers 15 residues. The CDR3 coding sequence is TGTGCCAGCAGCCCCAGGGTATCGGGGAGTGGTGAAGCTTTCTTT. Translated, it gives CASSPRVSGSGEAFF.

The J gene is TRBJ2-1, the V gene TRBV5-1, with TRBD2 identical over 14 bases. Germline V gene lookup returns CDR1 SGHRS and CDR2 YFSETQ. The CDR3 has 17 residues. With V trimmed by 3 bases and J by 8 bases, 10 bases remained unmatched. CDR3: CASSSLTSGRAGDEQFF. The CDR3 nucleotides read TGCGCCAGCAGCTCCCTGACTAGCGGGAGGGCAGGGGATGAGCAGTTCTTC.

The CDR3 reads CASSLTDAVWGNQPQHF. CDR3 sequence (DNA): TGTGCCAGCAGCTTGACAGACGCTGTGTGGGGCAATCAGCCCCAGCATTTT. The chain recombines TRBV5-5 with TRBJ1-5; no firm D call. Germline CDR1 reads SGHKS; CDR2 reads YYEKEE (reference sequence). The CDR3 runs to 17 residues. The V end was cut by 1 base, the J end by 2 bases, with 16 bases between.

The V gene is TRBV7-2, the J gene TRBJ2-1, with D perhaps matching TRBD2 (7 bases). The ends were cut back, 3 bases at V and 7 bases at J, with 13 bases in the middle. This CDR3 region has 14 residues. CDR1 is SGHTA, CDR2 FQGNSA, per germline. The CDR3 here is CASSFAGATNEQFF. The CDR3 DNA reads TGTGCCAGCAGCTTTGCGGGGGCTACGAATGAGCAGTTCTTC.